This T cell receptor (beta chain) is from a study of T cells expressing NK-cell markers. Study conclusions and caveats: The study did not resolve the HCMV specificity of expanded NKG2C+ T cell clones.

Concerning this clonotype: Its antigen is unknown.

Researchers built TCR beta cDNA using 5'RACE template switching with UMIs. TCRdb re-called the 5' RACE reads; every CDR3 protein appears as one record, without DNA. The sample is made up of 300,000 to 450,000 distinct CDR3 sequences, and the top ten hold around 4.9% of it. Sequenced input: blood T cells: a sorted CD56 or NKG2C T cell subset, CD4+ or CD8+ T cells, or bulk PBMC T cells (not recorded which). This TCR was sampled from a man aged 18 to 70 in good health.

Here the CDR3 reads CASSVAWSSGNTIYF. The chain couples TRBV9 to TRBJ1-3. From germline, CDR1 is SGDLS and CDR2 YYNGEE. This CDR3 region has 15 residues.